The clone carrying this TCR beta chain appeared many times. The data are from a study of molecular identifiers for immune sequencing clone quantification. The germline V and J ends were trimmed by 5 bases and 0 bases, with 17 bases remaining between them. Germline V gene data show CDR1 as KGHSH and CDR2 as LQKENI. The CDR3 is made up of 17 amino acids. MiXCR was run by TCRdb on the PCR reads, yielding one entry per CDR3 protein. The table includes about 640,000 distinct CDR3 sequences, roughly 21% detected once. Sequencing input: naive CD8+ T cells from blood, with Jurkat cell RNA spiked in. Noted subset: FACS-sorted CD8+CD4-CCR7+CD45RA+ naive T cells. The genes are TRBV18 and TRBJ1-5; D is ambiguous. The sequence came from a human donor in good health. Some libraries in this study had Jurkat cell RNA spiked in. Written as DNA, the CDR3 is TGTGCCAGCTCAACTGCAGGAGCTCCCTATAGCAATCAGCCCCAGCATTTT. This encodes CASSTAGAPYSNQPQHF.